This entry is about one T cell receptor beta chain. The sample holds other DNA sequences that translate to the same CDR3. These data are taken from a study of shared clonotypes between healthy human individuals. The authors distributed each subset's genomic DNA evenly over several immunoSEQ plates. Repertoires were generated with immunoSEQ multiplex PCR, while TCRdb's copy carries only in-frame clones and drops some. The table records millions of clones, about 92% of them present only once. CD8 cells regarded as naive lacked CD45RO, were positively chosen for CCR7, and omitted terminally differentiated effector memory CD45RA+ cells. The TCR sequence derives from a man between 18 and 35 years old in good health. Some clones in this sample may be carry-over from other donors' samples. Material for sequencing was naive CD8+ T cells from PBMCs.

The CDR3 sequence: CAWSVLGGNTEAFF. In DNA, the CDR3 is TGTGCCTGGAGTGTACTAGGAGGGAACACTGAAGCTTTCTTT. The V and J genes are TRBV30 and TRBJ1-1; D is undetermined. Germline-derived CDR1 and CDR2 are GTSNPN and SVGIG (reference sequence). V gave up 0 bases and J gave up 1 base, with 9 bases separating them. The CDR3 runs to 14 residues.